This TCR beta chain was profiled in a study of beta chain features in type 1 diabetes. Study conclusions and caveats: For Type 1 diabetes patients, all four CD4+ subsets carried TCRB CDR3s that were moderately but significantly shorter.

Investigators reverse transcribed all isolated RNA, so they sequenced expressed TCRB transcripts. Clones were read by immunoSEQ multiplex PCR, and TCRdb kept only the in-frame ones, dropping some. The sample lists some 660,000 clones; over 12% were seen once. V was clipped by 5 bases and J by 4 bases, with 5 bases between them. CDR1 SGHNT and CDR2 YENEEA come from the germline V gene. CDR3 length equals 11 residues. A word on this clone: What it recognizes is unknown.

The chain couples TRBV11-3 to TRBJ2-5; D call uncertain. This clonotype was obtained from a man aged 18 to 30 with type 1 diabetes. Source material: naive CD4+ T cells from blood. CDR3 coding DNA: TGTGCCAGCAGCCCGGGAGAGACCCAGTACTTC. Translation gives CASSPGETQYF. Full variable domain (remainder filled in from reference TRBV11-3 and TRBJ2-5): EAGVVQSPRYKIIEKKQPVAFWCNPISGHNTLYWYLQNLGQGPELLIRYENEEAVDDSQLPKDRFSAERLKGVDSTLKIQPAELGDSAVYLCASSPGETQYFGPGTRLLVL.